This TCR beta chain appears in the sequencing data of a study of blood T cell repertoires in COVID-19. Study-wide background: The United States, Italy and Spain provided the acute and convalescent COVID-19 samples. From T cells, B-cell-depleted T cells, or PBMCs came the material, which was cDNA or gDNA.

The method was immunoSEQ multiplex PCR; TCRdb's version includes in-frame clones alone and lacks a portion of them. Found here are 200,000 to 300,000 clones, over 75% of them singletons; the top ten hold around 9.2%. The CDR3 length is 17 residues. The chain has TRBV21-1 and TRBJ1-1; no check of the table's D call, TRBD1, against the DNA was made. TRBV21-1 is described as a pseudogene. The receptor was derived from a human donor in a cohort sampled during active COVID-19. The sample taken for sequencing was peripheral blood. The CDR3 coding sequence is TGTGCCAGCAGCCCTACCCCGACAGAGCAATTGAACACTGAAGCTTTCTTT. Protein: CASSPTPTEQLNTEAFF.